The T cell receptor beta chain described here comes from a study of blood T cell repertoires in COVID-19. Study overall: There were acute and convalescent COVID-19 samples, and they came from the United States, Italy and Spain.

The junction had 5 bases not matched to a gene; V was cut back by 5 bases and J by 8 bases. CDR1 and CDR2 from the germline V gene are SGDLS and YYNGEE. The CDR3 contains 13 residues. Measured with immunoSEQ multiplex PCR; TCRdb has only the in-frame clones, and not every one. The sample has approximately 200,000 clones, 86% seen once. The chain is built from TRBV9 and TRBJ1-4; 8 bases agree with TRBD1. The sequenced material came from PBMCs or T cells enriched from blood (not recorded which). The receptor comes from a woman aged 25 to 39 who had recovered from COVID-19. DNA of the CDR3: TGTGCCAGCAGAGGGACAGGTACCGAAAAACTGTTTTTT. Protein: CASRGTGTEKLFF.